This TCR beta chain was retrieved from a study of cytomegalovirus exposure and HLA in healthy donors. Study in general: The Caucasian-associated ancestry cluster held 65% to 90% of 350 to 450 genotyped donors.

In the PCR, 60 Vbeta and 13 Jbeta primers were used. TCRdb's table, derived via immunoSEQ multiplex PCR, lists solely in-frame clones and lacks some. The table lists 110,000 to 150,000 clones, roughly 80% of them singletons, with about 1.8% in the top ten. V was clipped by 6 bases and J by 3 bases, with 12 bases between them. CDR1 and CDR2 (germline): MNHEY, SVGAGI. The CDR3 sequence is 13 residues long. As regards this clone: Its antigen is unidentified.

General study points: Rates of TCR association differed by HLA locus in a later analysis, with DRB1 highest and HLA-C lowest. As confirmed in vitro, three CMV-associated chains were specific for CMV antigens. The Asian-associated ancestry cluster reportedly had fewer N-insertions than the approximately 690-donor mean in a later analysis.

The chain uses TRBV6-5 and TRBJ2-7, with a possible D match to TRBD1 (5 bases). The TCR originated in a middle-aged woman in good health and CMV-seronegative. Sequenced: PBMCs. This chain's CDR3 is CASRTDKNYEQYF. DNA for the CDR3: TGTGCCAGCAGGACGGACAAGAACTACGAGCAGTACTTC.